This T cell receptor (beta chain) was sequenced in a study of technical replicates of blood from several donors. Sequencing was performed with immunoSEQ multiplex PCR; in TCRdb, only in-frame clones are kept and a portion is missing. The table includes some 11,000 clones, roughly 94% detected once. Germline trimming cut 4 bases from V and 5 bases from J; bases unmatched to any gene: 2. Germline V lookup: CDR1 SGHRS, CDR2 YFSETQ. The length of the CDR3 is 13 residues. This chain links TRBV5-1 with TRBJ1-2, with 10 bases that match TRBD1. This sequence was found in a human donor in good health. The sequenced material came from PBMCs. CDR3 sequence (DNA): TGCGCCAGCAGCCCGGACAGGGGGTATGGCTACACCTTC. It yields the protein CASSPDRGYGYTF.